This T cell receptor (beta chain) came from a study of T cells in Graves' hyperthyroidism and ophthalmopathy. From RNA transcripts, TCR beta CDR3 regions were amplified. The TCR CDR3 first-round RT-PCR relied on the HTBI primer set. TCRdb reprocessed the multiplex PCR reads with MiXCR, giving one entry per CDR3 protein. This table has about 290,000 distinct CDR3 sequences, approximately 15% appearing once. This clonotype was detected many times. What it binds is not known. Absent ophthalmopathy progression within 18 months defined stable Graves' hyperthyroidism. Fresh peripheral blood, approximately 9.6 ml, yielded the PBMCs. Study-wide points: From stable hyperthyroidism, ophthalmopathy was set apart by a 13 V-J model.

Germline loops: CDR1 DFQATT, CDR2 SNEGSKA (reference sequence). The CDR3 consists of 16 residues. V was clipped by 5 bases and J by 0 bases; unmatched bases: 10. The V call is TRBV20-1, the J call TRBJ2-1, with 7 nucleotides matching TRBD2. What was sequenced was blood. The receptor's source is a man under 40 with Graves' hyperthyroidism. CDR3 in amino acids: CSALISGGSSYNEQFF. The CDR3 region has the DNA TGCAGTGCTCTCATTTCGGGGGGTAGCTCCTACAATGAGCAGTTCTTC.